This T cell receptor (beta chain) was sequenced for a study of blood T cell repertoires in COVID-19. This clone has a single count. Using immunoSEQ multiplex PCR, the repertoire was profiled, and TCRdb retains in-frame clones only, with some absent. The table lists fewer than 130,000 clones, about three quarters of them singletons, with approximately 6.2% in the top ten. The CDR3 totals 13 residues. The germline CDR1 and CDR2 sequences are SGHAT and FQNNGV. With 5 bases clipped from V and 9 bases from J, the junction kept 10 bases outside the gene matches. The chain links TRBV11-2 to TRBJ2-7, with 7 positions matching TRBD2. This TCR came from an elderly man with acute or convalescent COVID-19. The specimen sequenced was peripheral blood. CDR3 protein: CASSPRGGGWQYF. CDR3 in DNA: TGTGCCAGCAGCCCCCGCGGGGGAGGGTGGCAGTACTTC.